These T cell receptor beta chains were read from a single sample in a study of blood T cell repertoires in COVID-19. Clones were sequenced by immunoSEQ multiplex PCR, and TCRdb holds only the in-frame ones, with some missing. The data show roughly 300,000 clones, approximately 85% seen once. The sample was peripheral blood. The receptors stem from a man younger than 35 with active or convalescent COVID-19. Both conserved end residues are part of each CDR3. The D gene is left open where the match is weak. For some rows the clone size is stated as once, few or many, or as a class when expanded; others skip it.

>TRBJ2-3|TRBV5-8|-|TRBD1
TGTGCCAGCAGCAAGGCCGGACAGGTTGGAGAAGATACGCAGTATTTT
CASSKAGQVGEDTQYF
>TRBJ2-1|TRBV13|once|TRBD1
TGTGCCAGCAGCTTACTCGGGACAGGGGTGTACAATGAGCAGTTCTTC
CASSLLGTGVYNEQFF
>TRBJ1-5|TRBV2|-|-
TGTGCCAGCAGTAAAGGGAGGTGGAGCAATCAGCCCCAGCATTTT
CASSKGRWSNQPQHF
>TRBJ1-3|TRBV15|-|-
TGTGCCACCAGCCGCGGGATGGGGAGCTCTGGAAACACCATATATTTT
CATSRGMGSSGNTIYF
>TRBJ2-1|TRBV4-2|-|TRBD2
TGTGCCAGCAGCCAACCTAGCGGGGAGAAATACAATGAGCAGTTCTTC
CASSQPSGEKYNEQFF
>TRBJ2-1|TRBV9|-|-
TGTGCCAGCAGCGTAGGGGGCGATGAGCAGTTCTTC
CASSVGGDEQFF
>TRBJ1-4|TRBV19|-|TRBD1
TGTGCCAGTAGTAAGGACAGGGTCGATGAAAAACTGTTTTTT
CASSKDRVDEKLFF
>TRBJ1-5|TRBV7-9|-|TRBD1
TGTGCCAGCAGCTCAGACAGGGTGCAGCCCCAGCATTTT
CASSSDRVQPQHF
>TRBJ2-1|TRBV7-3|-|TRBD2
TGTGCCAGCAGCTTAGCTAGCGGGGGGGATCACAATGAGCAGTTCTTC
CASSLASGGDHNEQFF
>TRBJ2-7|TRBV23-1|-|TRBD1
TGCGCCAGCAGTCGGACAGGGGGCGACGAGCAGTACTTC
CASSRTGGDEQYF
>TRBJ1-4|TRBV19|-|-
TGTGCCAGTAGTATTGGGCCGCATGAAAAACTGTTTTTT
CASSIGPHEKLFF
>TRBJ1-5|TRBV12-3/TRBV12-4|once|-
TGTGCCAGCAGTCCCCACGGGCAGCCCCAGCATTTT
CASSPHGQPQHF
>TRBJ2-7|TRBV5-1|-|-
TGCGCCAGCAGCTTAGGGGGGGTTCTGTACTACGAGCAGTACTTC
CASSLGGVLYYEQYF
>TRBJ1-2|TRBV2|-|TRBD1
TGTGCCAGCAGCCTCCGACAGGGGGCGCGGTATGGCTACACCTTC
CASSLRQGARYGYTF
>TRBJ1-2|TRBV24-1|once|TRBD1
TGTGCCACCTCAAACAGGGGAAATGGCTACACCTTC
CATSNRGNGYTF
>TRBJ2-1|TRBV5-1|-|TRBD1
TGCGCCAGCAGCTCCACCGGGACAGGGAATGAGCAGTTCTTC
CASSSTGTGNEQFF
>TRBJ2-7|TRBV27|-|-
TGTGCCAGCAGCCAGGCGAGTAGCGGATTATACGAGCAGTACTTC
CASSQASSGLYEQYF
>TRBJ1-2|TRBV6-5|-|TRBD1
TGTGCCAGCAGTTACACTACAGGGGGCCGCGGCGGCTACACCTTC
CASSYTTGGRGGYTF
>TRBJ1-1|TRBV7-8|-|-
TGTGCCAGCAGCTCGCAGTTGAACACTGAAGCTTTCTTT
CASSSQLNTEAFF
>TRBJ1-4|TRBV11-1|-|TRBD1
TGTGCCAGCAGCGAGAGGACAGGGCCTGAAAAACTGTTTTTT
CASSERTGPEKLFF
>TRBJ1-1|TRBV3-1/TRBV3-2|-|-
TGTGCCAGCAGCCAAGCCCAGGACACTGAAGCTTTCTTT
CASSQAQDTEAFF
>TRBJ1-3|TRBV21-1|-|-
TGTGCCAGCCCCAAATACACGCAGGCAGACTCTGGAAACACCATATATTTT
CASPKYTQADSGNTIYF